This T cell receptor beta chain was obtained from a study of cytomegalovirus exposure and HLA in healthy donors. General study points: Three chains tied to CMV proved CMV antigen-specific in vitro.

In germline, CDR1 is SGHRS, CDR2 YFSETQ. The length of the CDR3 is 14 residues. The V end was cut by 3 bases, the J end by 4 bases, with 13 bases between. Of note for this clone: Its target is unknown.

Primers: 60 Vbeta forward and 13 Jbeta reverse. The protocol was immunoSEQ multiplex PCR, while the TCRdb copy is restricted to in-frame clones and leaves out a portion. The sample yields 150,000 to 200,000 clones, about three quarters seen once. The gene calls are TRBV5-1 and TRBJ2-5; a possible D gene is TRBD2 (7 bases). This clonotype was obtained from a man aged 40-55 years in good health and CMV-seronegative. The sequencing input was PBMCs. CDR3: CASSSQGRGETQYF. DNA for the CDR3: TGCGCCAGCAGCTCTCAGGGGAGGGGAGAGACCCAGTACTTC.